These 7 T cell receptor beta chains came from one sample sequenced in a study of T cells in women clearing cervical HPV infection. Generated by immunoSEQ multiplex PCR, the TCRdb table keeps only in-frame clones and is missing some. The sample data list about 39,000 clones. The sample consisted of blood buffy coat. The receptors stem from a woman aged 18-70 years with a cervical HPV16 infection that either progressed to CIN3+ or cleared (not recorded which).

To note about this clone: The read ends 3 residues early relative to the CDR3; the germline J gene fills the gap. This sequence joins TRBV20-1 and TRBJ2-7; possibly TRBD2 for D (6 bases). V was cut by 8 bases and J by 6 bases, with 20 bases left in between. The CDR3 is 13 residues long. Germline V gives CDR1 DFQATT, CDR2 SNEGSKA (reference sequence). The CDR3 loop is CSTSLGGAIEQYF. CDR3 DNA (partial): TGCAGTACCTCCTTGGGGGGAGCTATCGAG.

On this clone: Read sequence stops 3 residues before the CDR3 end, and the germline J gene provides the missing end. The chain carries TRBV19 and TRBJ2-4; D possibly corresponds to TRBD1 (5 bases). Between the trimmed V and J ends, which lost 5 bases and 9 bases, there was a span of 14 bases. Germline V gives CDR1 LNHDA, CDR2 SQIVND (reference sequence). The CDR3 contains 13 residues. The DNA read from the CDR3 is TGTGCCAGTAGTCCGACAGATGTGGTCATT. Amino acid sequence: CASSPTDVVI. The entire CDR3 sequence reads CASSPTDVVIQYF.

Partial CDR3 DNA: TGTGCCAGTAGTATGCAGGGGGACCCTGGGACG. This codes for CASSMQGDPGT. The full-length CDR3 reads as CASSMQGDPGTQYF. V is TRBV19 and J is TRBJ2-3, with 7 bases fitting TRBD1. The sequence runs out 3 residues before the end of the CDR3; the remainder is reconstructed from the germline J gene. The CDR3 sequence is 14 residues long. Per the germline V gene, CDR1 is LNHDA and CDR2 is SQIVND (reference sequence).

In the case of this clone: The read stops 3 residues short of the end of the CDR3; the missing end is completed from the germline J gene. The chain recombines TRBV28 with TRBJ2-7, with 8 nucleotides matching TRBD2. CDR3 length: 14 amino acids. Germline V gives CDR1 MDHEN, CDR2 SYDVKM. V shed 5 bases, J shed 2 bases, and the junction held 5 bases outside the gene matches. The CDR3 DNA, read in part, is TGTGCCAGCAGTATAAGCGGGAGAGCCTACGAG. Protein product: CASSISGRAYE. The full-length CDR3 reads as CASSISGRAYEQYF.

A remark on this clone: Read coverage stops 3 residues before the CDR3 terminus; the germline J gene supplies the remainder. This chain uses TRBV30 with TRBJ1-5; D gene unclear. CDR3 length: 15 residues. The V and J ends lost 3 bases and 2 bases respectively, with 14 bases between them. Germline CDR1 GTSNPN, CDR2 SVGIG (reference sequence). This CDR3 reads CAWSSGRGGNQPQHF. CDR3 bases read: TGTGCCTGGAGCTCTGGGCGTGGAGGCAATCAGCCC.

This CDR3 reads CSARPGAGGYNEQFF. The CDR3 bases that were read are TGCAGTGCGCGACCCGGGGCGGGGGGCTACAATGAG. J is TRBJ2-1 and V is TRBV20-1; TRBD2 matches 8 bases. The read falls 3 residues short of the CDR3 end, and the missing part is taken from the germline J gene. Germline CDR1 is DFQATT and CDR2 is SNEGSKA (reference sequence). The J segment lost 3 bases and the V segment lost 6 bases, leaving 10 bases of the junction unmatched. The CDR3 covers 15 residues.

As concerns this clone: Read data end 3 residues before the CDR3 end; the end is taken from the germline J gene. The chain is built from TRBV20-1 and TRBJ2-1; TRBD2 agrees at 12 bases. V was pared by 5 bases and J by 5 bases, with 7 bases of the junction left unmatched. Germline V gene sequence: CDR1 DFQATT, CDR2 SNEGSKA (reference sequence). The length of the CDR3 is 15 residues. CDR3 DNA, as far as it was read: TGCAGTGCTGCCCCTAGCGGGAGGGCCAACAATGAG. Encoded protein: CSAAPSGRANNE. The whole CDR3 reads CSAAPSGRANNEQFF.